Listed below are T cell receptor beta chains from one sample, sequenced in a study of regulatory T cells in long-lasting Graves disease. Using its own MiXCR run on the multiplex PCR reads, TCRdb lists one record per CDR3 protein. The sample has 700,000 or so distinct CDR3 sequences; around 32% are singletons. Sequences were derived from peripheral blood mononuclear cells (PBMCs), sampled when the disease was refractory, from a patient treated with antithyroid drugs. Source of these receptors: a female donor with Graves disease. Both conserved end residues are part of each CDR3. A D gene is named only where the DNA matches it firmly. Rows may omit the clone size; those that give it use once, few, many or a size class.

CDR3 DNA: TGTGCCAGCAGCCAGGGTCCGATTAACACCGGGGAGCTGTTTTTT
CDR3 protein: CASSQGPINTGELFF
clone size: .
D gene: .
V gene: TRBV3-1
J gene: TRBJ2-2

CDR3 DNA: TGTGCCAGCAGCTTGGTCAGCTCTCCAGACACCATATATTTT
CDR3 protein: CASSLVSSPDTIYF
clone size: few
D gene: .
V gene: TRBV5-5
J gene: TRBJ1-3

CDR3 DNA: TGTGCCAGCAGCTTAGAGGTGGGCGTGAGCGAGAATGAGCAGTTCTTC
CDR3 protein: CASSLEVGVSENEQFF
clone size: .
D gene: .
V gene: TRBV7-2
J gene: TRBJ2-1

CDR3 DNA: TGTGCCAGCAGTTTAAGGCTGGGGACACTTAATCAGCCCCAGCATTTT
CDR3 protein: CASSLRLGTLNQPQHF
clone size: many
D gene: .
V gene: TRBV12-3/TRBV12-4
J gene: TRBJ1-5

CDR3 DNA: TGTGCCAGCAGCACGGGACAGGGGGGTAGCAATCAGCCCCAGCATTTT
CDR3 protein: CASSTGQGGSNQPQHF
clone size: few
D gene: TRBD1
V gene: TRBV7-9
J gene: TRBJ1-5

CDR3 DNA: TGTGCCATCACGAGCGGACAGGGAGGTTGGATGAACACTGAAGCTTTCTTT
CDR3 protein: CAITSGQGGWMNTEAFF
clone size: few
D gene: TRBD1
V gene: TRBV10-3
J gene: TRBJ1-1

CDR3 DNA: TGCAGTGCTAGTGTGGTTGGTGAAGCTTTCTTT
CDR3 protein: CSASVVGEAFF
clone size: many
D gene: .
V gene: TRBV20-1
J gene: TRBJ1-1

CDR3 DNA: TGTGCCATCAGTGAGGTCTCTAGCTCTGGGGCCAACGTCCCGACTTTC
CDR3 protein: CAISEVSSSGANVPTF
clone size: .
D gene: .
V gene: TRBV10-3
J gene: TRBJ2-6

CDR3 DNA: TGCGCCAGCAGCCCCGGCGCGGGATCACTAGCCAAAAACATTCAGTACTTC
CDR3 protein: CASSPGAGSLAKNIQYF
clone size: few
D gene: .
V gene: TRBV5-1
J gene: TRBJ2-4

CDR3 DNA: TGTGCCAGCAGCCCCGGCAGGGGCGGTGGAAACACCATATATTTT
CDR3 protein: CASSPGRGGGNTIYF
clone size: many
D gene: .
V gene: TRBV12-3/TRBV12-4
J gene: TRBJ1-3

CDR3 DNA: TGCAGTGCTAGAGACAGGGACTTTGGGGGCAATCAGCCCCAGCATTTT
CDR3 protein: CSARDRDFGGNQPQHF
clone size: few
D gene: .
V gene: TRBV20-1
J gene: TRBJ1-5

CDR3 DNA: TGTGCCAGCACCTCCCCATCTCGACAGGGAGCTAACTATGGCTACACCTTC
CDR3 protein: CASTSPSRQGANYGYTF
clone size: .
D gene: TRBD1
V gene: TRBV27
J gene: TRBJ1-2

CDR3 DNA: TGTGCCAGCAGTTACCTTGATGGAGGCTACACCTTC
CDR3 protein: CASSYLDGGYTF
clone size: .
D gene: .
V gene: TRBV6-2/TRBV6-3
J gene: TRBJ1-2

CDR3 DNA: TGTGCCAGCAGGGACATGATAGGCGGAAACACAGATACGCAGTATTTT
CDR3 protein: CASRDMIGGNTDTQYF
clone size: .
D gene: .
V gene: TRBV6-1
J gene: TRBJ2-3

CDR3 DNA: TGTGCCAGCAGTCGTACTAGGTGGGGCACCGGGGAGCTGTTTTTT
CDR3 protein: CASSRTRWGTGELFF
clone size: many
D gene: .
V gene: TRBV2
J gene: TRBJ2-2

CDR3 DNA: TGTGCCACCAGTGATGGGACTAGGGACGAGCAGTACTTC
CDR3 protein: CATSDGTRDEQYF
clone size: few
D gene: TRBD2
V gene: TRBV24-1
J gene: TRBJ2-7

CDR3 DNA: TGTGCCAGCAGTGAAAACAGGGCCTACGAGCAGTACTTC
CDR3 protein: CASSENRAYEQYF
clone size: .
D gene: .
V gene: TRBV6-1
J gene: TRBJ2-7

CDR3 DNA: TGTGCCAGCAGTCGGGAAGGTAGGGCCCAGCATTTT
CDR3 protein: CASSREGRAQHF
clone size: few
D gene: .
V gene: TRBV6-1
J gene: TRBJ1-5

CDR3 DNA: TGCAGCGTTGAAGGCGGAACCTACGAGCAGTACTTC
CDR3 protein: CSVEGGTYEQYF
clone size: few
D gene: .
V gene: TRBV29-1
J gene: TRBJ2-7

CDR3 DNA: TGTGCCAGCAGTGAAGGGCTAGTTGAGACCCAGTACTTC
CDR3 protein: CASSEGLVETQYF
clone size: few
D gene: .
V gene: TRBV2
J gene: TRBJ2-5

CDR3 DNA: TGCAGTGCCACCCCCAATTCTAACTATGGCTACACCTTC
CDR3 protein: CSATPNSNYGYTF
clone size: few
D gene: .
V gene: TRBV20-1
J gene: TRBJ1-2

CDR3 DNA: TGTGCCAGTGGATTCCGGGACAGGGAGGCCTATGGCTACACCTTC
CDR3 protein: CASGFRDREAYGYTF
clone size: .
D gene: TRBD1
V gene: TRBV19
J gene: TRBJ1-2

CDR3 DNA: TGCAGTGCTATACCATTTTCAGAGACCCAGTACTTC
CDR3 protein: CSAIPFSETQYF
clone size: few
D gene: .
V gene: TRBV20-1
J gene: TRBJ2-5

CDR3 DNA: TGTGCCAGTAGTGTACAGGAAATGAACACCGGGGAGCTGTTTTTT
CDR3 protein: CASSVQEMNTGELFF
clone size: few
D gene: .
V gene: TRBV19
J gene: TRBJ2-2

CDR3 DNA: TGTGCCAGCAGCTTCTCGGGGGGCATTGAAAAACTGTTTTTT
CDR3 protein: CASSFSGGIEKLFF
clone size: .
D gene: .
V gene: TRBV7-9
J gene: TRBJ1-4

CDR3 DNA: TGTGCCAGCAGTTTAAGTCGGACACACGAGACCCAGTACTTC
CDR3 protein: CASSLSRTHETQYF
clone size: many
D gene: .
V gene: TRBV27
J gene: TRBJ2-5

CDR3 DNA: TGCGCCACCAGTGATTCGTGGGAAAGCGGTCAGCCCCAGCATTTT
CDR3 protein: CATSDSWESGQPQHF
clone size: .
D gene: .
V gene: TRBV24-1
J gene: TRBJ1-5

CDR3 DNA: TGTGCCTGGAGTGTATATGGGCAAGATAGCAATCAGCCCCAGCATTTT
CDR3 protein: CAWSVYGQDSNQPQHF
clone size: .
D gene: .
V gene: TRBV30
J gene: TRBJ1-5